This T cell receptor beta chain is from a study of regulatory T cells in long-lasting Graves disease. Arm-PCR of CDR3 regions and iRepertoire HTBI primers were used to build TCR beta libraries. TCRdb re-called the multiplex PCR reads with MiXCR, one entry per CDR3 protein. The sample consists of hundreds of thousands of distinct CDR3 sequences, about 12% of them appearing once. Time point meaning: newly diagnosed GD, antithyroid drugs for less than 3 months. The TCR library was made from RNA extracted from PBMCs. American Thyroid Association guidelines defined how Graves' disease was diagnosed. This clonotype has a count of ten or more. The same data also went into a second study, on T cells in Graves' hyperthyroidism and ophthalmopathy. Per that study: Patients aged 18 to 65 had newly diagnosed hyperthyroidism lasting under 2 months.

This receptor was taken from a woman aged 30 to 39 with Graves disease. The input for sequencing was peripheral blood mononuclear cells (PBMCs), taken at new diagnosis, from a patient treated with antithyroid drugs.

CDR3 coding DNA: TGTGCCAGCAGTTCCTCCCCGAGCCTCGAGCAGTACTTC. Residues: CASSSSPSLEQYF. The chain employs TRBV12-3 or TRBV12-4 and TRBJ2-7; D unresolved. This CDR3 contains 13 residues. Trimming cost V 4 bases and J 6 bases, with 13 bases left between them.